This TCR beta chain was recovered during a study of shared clonotypes between healthy human individuals. Germline assignment: CDR1 SNHLY and CDR2 FYNNEI. Trimming shortened V by 1 base and J by 4 bases, and 17 bases separated the two germline ends. The CDR3 runs to 17 residues. TCRdb's copy holds only in-frame clones and misses some; the assay was immunoSEQ multiplex PCR. In the table there are some 2,000,000 clones, over 85% of which are singletons. The sample comprised naive CD4+ T cells sorted from blood. Subset in this sample: CD45RA+ positively selected. This clonotype was obtained from a man aged 18 to 30 in good health. The chain is built from TRBV2 and TRBJ1-3, with D perhaps matching TRBD1 (5 bases). In DNA, the CDR3 is TGTGCCAGCAGTGAAGAGATGGGGCTGTTATCGGGAAACACCATATATTTT. It specifies CASSEEMGLLSGNTIYF.